Ten or more counts support the clone carrying this T cell receptor (beta chain). Its cognate antigen is unknown. TCRdb itself ran the 5' RACE reads through MiXCR, one entry per CDR3 protein. The top ten hold roughly 1.6% of the sample, which has 700,000 to 950,000 distinct CDR3 sequences, approximately 13% seen once. V was pared by 0 bases and J by 7 bases, with 5 bases of the junction left unmatched. The CDR3 runs to 15 residues. Germline V gene lookup returns CDR1 LGHDT and CDR2 YNNKEL (reference sequence). These data originate in a study of identical twins. Findings and limits, study-wide: Beta out-of-frame sequences displayed a weaker excess of sharing between twins.

This sample also belongs to another study, concerning yellow fever vaccine responses in identical twins.

Sequencing was carried out using PBMCs. This clonotype was obtained from a woman younger than 30 in good health. This sequence joins TRBV3-1 and TRBJ1-4; 7 nucleotides agree with TRBD1. CDR3 sequence: CASSQDAGGREKLFF. CDR3 coding DNA: TGTGCCAGCAGCCAAGATGCAGGGGGACGTGAAAAACTGTTTTTT.